One sample yielded the 31 T cell receptor beta chains listed below, sequenced in a study of HIV-infected patients and healthy controls. Reverse transcription used 500 to 550 ng RNA and constant-region primers for alpha and beta. Each of the alpha and beta chains got its own library through chain-specific third strand synthesis with indices. TCRdb independently ran MiXCR on the 5' RACE reads; one entry per CDR3 protein. The table lists 10,000 to 15,000 distinct CDR3 sequences, 9.5% to 13% of them singletons. All unsorted peripheral T cells were captured because whole blood was used without fractionation. Sequenced input: blood. The receptors originated from an adult in good health.

This clonotype was recorded at least ten times. The V call is TRBV7-9, the J call TRBJ2-2; TRBD2 agrees at 10 bases. Per germline, CDR1 SEHNR and CDR2 FQNEAQ (reference sequence). The V segment lost 3 bases and the J segment 0 bases; nucleotides outside the gene matches: 7. CDR3 length equals 18 residues. CDR3 nucleotides: TGTGCCAGCAGCTTCGGCCTAGCGGGAGTTGCGAACACCGGGGAGCTGTTTTTT. Protein sequence: CASSFGLAGVANTGELFF.

V gene TRBV6-6 combines with J gene TRBJ1-5; D may be TRBD1 (6 bases). CDR3 length equals 14 residues. Germline CDR1 reads MNHNY; CDR2 reads SVGAGI (reference sequence). With 7 bases removed from V and 4 bases from J, the gap between germline ends came to 14 bases. CDR3 sequence reads: CASNSPGENQPQHF. The CDR3 DNA sequence: TGTGCCAGCAATTCCCCAGGGGAAAATCAGCCCCAGCATTTT.

This clonotype has ten or more counts. The chain recombines TRBV2 with TRBJ2-3; TRBD2 matches 12 bases. V was pared by 5 bases and J by 2 bases, with 2 bases of the junction left unmatched. The CDR3 has 15 residues. Germline V gene lookup returns CDR1 SNHLY and CDR2 FYNNEI. CDR3 sequence (DNA): TGTGCCAGCAGTCGGACTAGCGGGATCACAGATACGCAGTATTTT. Protein product: CASSRTSGITDTQYF.

Sample share makes this clonotype medium-sized (0.01 to 0.1%). The chain joins TRBV4-2 to TRBJ1-2; D is uncertain. CDR1 is LGHNA and CDR2 is YNFKEQ in the germline V gene. V shed 0 bases and J shed 4 bases, with 12 bases lying between them. This CDR3 has 15 amino acids. CDR3 bases: TGTGCCAGCAGCCAAGACTCGTCTGGGAGCTATGGCTACACCTTC. It specifies CASSQDSSGSYGYTF.

The chain links TRBV2 to TRBJ2-7; 7 bases line up with TRBD1. Germline-derived CDR1 and CDR2 are SNHLY and FYNNEI. Germline trimming cut 6 bases from V and 5 bases from J; bases unmatched to any gene: 10. The CDR3 spans 14 residues. CDR3 nucleotide sequence: TGTGCCAGCAGCGTGACAGGGAGTAATAACGAGCAGTACTTC. Encoded protein: CASSVTGSNNEQYF.

This clonotype was recorded many times. This chain joins TRBV27 and TRBJ1-2, with D unresolved. Per the germline V gene, CDR1 is MNHEY and CDR2 is SMNVEV (reference sequence). The CDR3 is 13 residues long. V was trimmed by 2 bases and J by 4 bases, leaving 8 bases between them. In DNA form, the CDR3 reads TGTGCCAGCAGTTTAGACGGAACCTATGGCTACACCTTC. Its protein product is CASSLDGTYGYTF.

This clonotype qualifies as medium-sized. The chain joins TRBV7-8 to TRBJ2-1; TRBD2 matches at 11 bases. V shed 3 bases and J 8 bases; nucleotides not matched to a gene: 6. Germline CDR1 and CDR2: SGHVS and FQNEAQ. The CDR3 length is 15 residues. CDR3 loop: CASSFVSGRVYEQFF. The DNA of the CDR3 is TGTGCCAGCAGCTTCGTTAGCGGGAGGGTCTATGAGCAGTTCTTC.

Sample share makes this clonotype medium-sized. This chain connects TRBV5-1 to TRBJ2-5, with 7 nucleotides matching TRBD1. Per germline, CDR1 SGHRS and CDR2 YFSETQ. The CDR3 is 15 residues long. The V and J ends lost 4 bases and 5 bases, in that order; junction bases with no gene match: 11. The CDR3: CASSAVQGLAETQYF. The CDR3 coding sequence is TGCGCCAGCAGCGCGGTACAGGGGCTGGCGGAGACCCAGTACTTC.

This clonotype was recorded many times. This chain connects TRBV20-1 to TRBJ2-3, with 9 bases identical to TRBD2. The V and J ends lost 1 base and 6 bases, in that order; junction bases with no gene match: 11. There are 16 residues in the CDR3. Per germline, CDR1 DFQATT and CDR2 SNEGSKA (reference sequence). CDR3 protein: CSARVVRGRAGDTQYF. As DNA, the CDR3 is TGCAGTGCTAGAGTCGTACGCGGGAGGGCCGGGGATACGCAGTATTTT.

This clonotype appeared many times. V gene TRBV28 combines with J gene TRBJ2-1, with TRBD1 as a possible D gene (6 bases). This CDR3 is 14 amino acids long. Germline lookup yields CDR1 MDHEN and CDR2 SYDVKM. Trimming cost V 3 bases and J 12 bases, with 18 bases left between them. DNA of the CDR3: TGTGCCAGCAGTTTGCCGACAGGAGCTATTTGGCAGTTCTTC. Translated: CASSLPTGAIWQFF.

This clonotype was picked up many times. Here the CDR3 reads CAWSRDRGLEQYF. CDR3 nucleotides: TGTGCCTGGAGTCGCGACAGGGGCCTCGAGCAGTACTTC. This rearrangement joins TRBV30 to TRBJ2-7; 8 bases fit TRBD1. Germline V gives CDR1 GTSNPN, CDR2 SVGIG (reference sequence). CDR3 size: 13 residues. The V and J ends lost 2 bases and 6 bases, in that order; junction bases with no gene match: 6.

This clonotype was picked up a small number of times. The genes are TRBV2 and TRBJ2-3; 9 bases agree with TRBD1. The germline V gene encodes CDR1 SNHLY and CDR2 FYNNEI. Trimming at V came to 7 bases and at J to 1 base, leaving 3 bases not matched to a gene. The CDR3 covers 14 residues. The DNA of the CDR3 is TGTGCCAGCATGCGGGACAGGGGCACAGATACGCAGTATTTT. Its translation is CASMRDRGTDTQYF.

This clonotype was seen at least ten times. This sequence joins TRBV5-1 and TRBJ2-1; a possible D gene is TRBD2 (5 bases). V shed 0 bases and J shed 0 bases, with 13 bases lying between them. Germline CDR1 SGHRS, CDR2 YFSETQ. The CDR3 runs 17 residues. The CDR3 loop is CASSLGGSDSSYNEQFF. The CDR3 nucleotides are TGCGCCAGCAGCTTGGGGGGTAGCGATAGCTCCTACAATGAGCAGTTCTTC.

This clonotype came up many times. V and J are TRBV2 and TRBJ1-1, with 10 bases fitting TRBD1. Germline loops: CDR1 SNHLY, CDR2 FYNNEI. The CDR3 length is 15 residues. V gave up 9 bases and J gave up 3 bases; unmatched junction bases: 10. CDR3 bases: TGTGCCAGACATAGACAGGGGGCGAGGGACACTGAAGCTTTCTTT. This translates into CARHRQGARDTEAFF.

The V call is TRBV10-2, the J call TRBJ1-1; the D gene is possibly TRBD1 (5 bases). This CDR3 is 14 amino acids long. Trimming stripped 4 bases from V and 2 bases from J, with 11 bases between. Germline loops: CDR1 WSHSY, CDR2 SAAADI. CDR3 DNA sequence: TGCGCCAGCAGTGCTGCAGGGTCCAACACTGAAGCTTTCTTT. As protein: CASSAAGSNTEAFF.

This clonotype is labeled as medium-sized (0.01 to 0.1%). The chain joins TRBV28 to TRBJ2-3; D is unclear. CDR1 and CDR2 (germline): MDHEN, SYDVKM. V lost 3 bases to trimming and J lost 0 bases, with 10 bases between them. There are 15 residues in the CDR3. The CDR3 loop reads CASSLRVSSTDTQYF. In nucleotides, the CDR3 is TGTGCCAGCAGTTTGAGAGTCTCCAGCACAGATACGCAGTATTTT.

This clonotype is deemed medium-sized (0.01 to 0.1%). The chain couples TRBV12-3 or TRBV12-4 to TRBJ1-2; weak D call: TRBD1 (5 bases). The CDR3 sequence is 15 residues long. Trimming took off 4 bases at V and 5 bases at J, with 17 bases between the two ends. This CDR3 reads CASSWMTEALYGYTF. CDR3 nucleotide sequence: TGTGCCAGCAGTTGGATGACAGAAGCACTGTATGGCTACACCTTC.

This clonotype was found a few times. The rearrangement uses TRBV28 and TRBJ2-1; 11 bases map to TRBD2. The CDR3 has 15 residues. The J segment lost 8 bases and the V segment lost 6 bases, leaving 9 bases of the junction unmatched. Germline V lookup: CDR1 MDHEN, CDR2 SYDVKM. The CDR3 nucleotides read TGTGCCAGCAGACCAACTAGCGGGAGATTCCATGAGCAGTTCTTC. Translated, it gives CASRPTSGRFHEQFF.

By share of the sample, this clonotype is medium-sized. This chain links TRBV10-2 with TRBJ2-1, with D tentatively TRBD1 (5 bases). Trimming took off 7 bases at V and 6 bases at J, with 16 bases between the two ends. CDR1 and CDR2 (germline): WSHSY, SAAADI. The CDR3 consists of 14 residues. The CDR3 DNA reads TGCGCCAGCACCCTCCCCCAGGGTGGCAATGAGCAGTTCTTC. Translation gives CASTLPQGGNEQFF.

The table lists this clonotype with many counts. The V call is TRBV19, the J call TRBJ1-1, with D possibly matching TRBD1 (6 bases). This CDR3 has 13 residues. With 6 bases removed from V and 1 base from J, the gap between germline ends came to 9 bases. CDR1 LNHDA and CDR2 SQIVND come from the germline V gene (reference sequence). The CDR3 DNA follows: TGTGCCAGTAGAGGACAGCCGAACACTGAAGCTTTCTTT. Translation: CASRGQPNTEAFF. Using reference TRBV19 and TRBJ1-1 for the parts outside the CDR3, the full variable domain is DGGITQSPKYLFRKEGQNVTLSCEQNLNHDAMYWYRQDPGQGLRLIYYSQIVNDFQKGDIAEGYSVSREKKESFPLTVTSAQKNPTAFYLCASRGQPNTEAFFGQGTRLTVV.

This clonotype was detected many times. This sequence joins TRBV7-9 and TRBJ2-7; perhaps TRBD2 as D (6 bases). V shed 5 bases and J shed 6 bases, with 20 bases lying between them. The CDR3 runs 15 residues. The germline V gene has CDR1 SEHNR and CDR2 FQNEAQ (reference sequence). The CDR3 sequence: CASSKEPAGTGEQYF. The DNA for the CDR3 is TGTGCCAGCAGCAAAGAACCCGCGGGAACGGGCGAGCAGTACTTC.

This clonotype was counted only a few times. The chain recombines TRBV6-5 with TRBJ2-5; D possibly corresponds to TRBD1 (7 bases). CDR3 length: 15 amino acids. Deletions cut 6 bases from V and 3 bases from J, with 17 bases between. Germline-derived CDR1 and CDR2 are MNHEY and SVGAGI. CDR3 amino acids: CASRRRDSRKETQYF. For the CDR3, the DNA is TGTGCCAGCAGACGGAGGGACAGTAGGAAAGAGACCCAGTACTTC.

The table lists this clonotype with many counts. The CDR3 reads CASRRSGKEITDTQYF. The DNA of the CDR3 is TGTGCCAGCAGAAGGAGCGGGAAGGAGATCACAGATACGCAGTATTTT. The chain carries TRBV5-4 and TRBJ2-3; 7 bases match TRBD2. CDR3 size: 16 residues. CDR1 and CDR2 from the germline V gene are SGHNT and YYREEE (reference sequence). Germline trimming cut 5 bases from V and 2 bases from J; bases unmatched to any gene: 11.

This clonotype appeared many times. The chain is built from TRBV27 and TRBJ2-1; tentatively, D is TRBD1 or TRBD2 (5 bases each). CDR1 MNHEY and CDR2 SMNVEV come from the germline V gene (reference sequence). The length of the CDR3 is 14 residues. Trimming removed 8 bases from V and 0 bases from J, with 11 bases in between. The CDR3 DNA reads as TGTGCCAGCGGGACCCATGCCTCCTACAATGAGCAGTTCTTC. Protein: CASGTHASYNEQFF.

This clonotype was recorded at least ten times. The chain links TRBV6-5 to TRBJ1-1, with a possible D match to TRBD1 (6 bases). Germline CDR1 and CDR2: MNHEY and SVGAGI. The CDR3 runs to 14 residues. Trimming stripped 4 bases from V and 1 base from J, with 10 bases between. The CDR3 sequence is CASSSRGGNTEAFF. Here the CDR3 DNA reads TGTGCCAGCAGTTCAAGGGGGGGGAACACTGAAGCTTTCTTT.

This clonotype was observed a handful of times. This rearrangement joins TRBV7-2 to TRBJ2-7, with D tentatively TRBD2 (5 bases). This CDR3 contains 14 residues. Looked up from germline, CDR1 is SGHTA and CDR2 is FQGNSA. Trimming pared 5 bases from V and 3 bases from J, leaving 14 bases between. This CDR3 reads CASSPGVALYEQYF. The CDR3 bases are TGTGCCAGCAGCCCCGGGGTAGCGCTCTACGAGCAGTACTTC.

This clonotype appeared a few times. This chain joins TRBV6-2 or TRBV6-3 and TRBJ2-1; D unclear. Trimming cost V 2 bases and J 7 bases, with 6 bases left between them. Germline V gene lookup returns CDR1 MNHEY and CDR2 SVGEGT. The CDR3 contains 12 residues. The CDR3 bases are TGTGCCAGCAGTTACGCAGCGAATGAGCAGTTCTTC. Translated: CASSYAANEQFF.

By sample fraction, this clonotype is medium-sized. The rearrangement links TRBV4-1 to TRBJ1-1; 7 bases match TRBD1. V shed 2 bases, J shed 6 bases, and the junction held 9 bases outside the gene matches. Germline CDR1 MGHRA, CDR2 YSYEKL. The CDR3 contains 15 residues. Here the CDR3 reads CASSQRETGSAEAFF. CDR3 DNA sequence: TGCGCCAGCAGCCAACGCGAGACAGGGAGCGCTGAAGCTTTCTTT.

The chain combines TRBV5-1 with TRBJ1-2; TRBD1 matches 9 bases. CDR1 and CDR2 (germline): SGHRS, YFSETQ. The CDR3 contains 13 residues. After removal of 3 bases from V and 8 bases from J, the junction contained 5 bases not matched to a gene. The CDR3 DNA sequence: TGCGCCAGCAGCTCGACAGGGGGAGAGGGCTACACCTTC. Its translation is CASSSTGGEGYTF.

This clonotype was found a few times. This chain joins TRBV7-2 and TRBJ2-5; D may be TRBD2 (6 bases). CDR1 is SGHTA and CDR2 is FQGNSA in the germline V gene. This CDR3 is built from 14 residues. V was clipped by 4 bases and J by 4 bases, with 13 bases between them. Here the CDR3 DNA reads TGTGCCAGCAGCTATCGGAGGGCCTCAGAGACCCAGTACTTC. It is translated as CASSYRRASETQYF.

This clonotype came up many times. This rearrangement joins TRBV7-2 to TRBJ2-5; TRBD1 matches 9 bases. J was trimmed by 2 bases and V by 1 base; bases with no gene match: 5. This CDR3 has 16 residues. The V gene's germline CDR1 is SGHTA and CDR2 FQGNSA. The CDR3 coding sequence is TGTGCCAGCAGCTTAGTTGGACAGGGGACTCAAGAGACCCAGTACTTC. Its translation is CASSLVGQGTQETQYF.